The present entry profiles one T cell receptor beta chain with its context. The CDR3 sequence is 15 residues long. The germline V gene has CDR1 LNHDA and CDR2 SQIVND (reference sequence). The V segment lost 4 bases and the J segment 3 bases; nucleotides outside the gene matches: 8. This record comes from a study of shared clonotypes between healthy human individuals. Profiling relied on immunoSEQ multiplex PCR, and the TCRdb table lists in-frame clones only, not all of them. The table shows about 650,000 clones, with around 95% occurring only once. CD45RO-negative CD8 cells positively selected for CCR7 made up the naive population, which excluded terminally differentiated effector memory CD45RA+ cells.

V gene TRBV19 combines with J gene TRBJ2-7, with 8 bases aligning to TRBD1. Sequencing was carried out using naive CD8+ T cells sorted from blood. The origin of this receptor is a woman in her twenties or thirties in good health. CDR3 bases: TGTGCCAGTAGTAACCTGGGGACAGGTATCTACGAGCAGTACTTC. Translating it yields CASSNLGTGIYEQYF.